This T cell receptor beta chain was obtained from a study of vaccination effects on CD4 cells after COVID-19. The germline CDR1 and CDR2 sequences are SGHNT and YYREEE (reference sequence). There are 16 residues in the CDR3. The ends were cut back, 3 bases at V and 0 bases at J, with 10 bases in the middle. Turning to this clone: The target antigen is unknown.

Some clones are missing from TCRdb's copy, which holds only in-frame ones; the method was immunoSEQ multiplex PCR. The sample lists approximately 22,000 clones; about 81% were seen once. Viral peptide pool expansion of antigen-specific CD4+ T cells preceded sequencing in the ViraFEST assay. Investigators separated out CD4+ T cells once approximately 9 days of culture had passed. This person's SARS-CoV-2 infection, confirmed by PCR, occurred between March and December 2020. Each well held some 2 million PBMC cultured with roughly 9.7 ug/ml peptides and around 11 IU/ml IL-2. IL-2 medium supplanted half the medium on days 3 and 7. Findings and limits, study-wide: Infection-derived and vaccine-derived clones contracted markedly late after vaccination.

The receptor was derived from a human donor who had a prior SARS-CoV-2 infection. The V gene is TRBV5-4, the J gene TRBJ2-6; D is unclear. Here the sequenced sample was CD4+ T cells from PBMCs cultured with a peptide pool, taken before COVID-19 vaccination. As DNA, the CDR3 is TGTGCCAGCAGCTCCGTACAGCGCTCTGGGGCCAACGTCCTGACTTTC. Its translation is CASSSVQRSGANVLTF.